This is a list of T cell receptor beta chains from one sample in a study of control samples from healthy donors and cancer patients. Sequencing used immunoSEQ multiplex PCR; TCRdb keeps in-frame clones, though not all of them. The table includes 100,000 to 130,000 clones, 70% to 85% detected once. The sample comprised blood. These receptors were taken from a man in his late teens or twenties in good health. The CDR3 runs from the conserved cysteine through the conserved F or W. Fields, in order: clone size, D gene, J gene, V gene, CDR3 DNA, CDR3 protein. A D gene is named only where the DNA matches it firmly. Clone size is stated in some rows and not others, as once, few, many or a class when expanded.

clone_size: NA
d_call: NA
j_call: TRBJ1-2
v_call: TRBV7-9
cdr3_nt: TGTGCCAGCAGCTTAGGGGGGAACTATGGCTACACCTTC
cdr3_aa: CASSLGGNYGYTF

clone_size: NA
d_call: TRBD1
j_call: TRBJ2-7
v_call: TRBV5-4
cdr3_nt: TGTGCCAGCAGCCATCGAGGCGGGACAGGGCCATACGAGCAGTACTTC
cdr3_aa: CASSHRGGTGPYEQYF

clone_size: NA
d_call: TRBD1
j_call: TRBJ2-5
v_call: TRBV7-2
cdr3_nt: TGTGCCAGCAGCTCCTTGGGACAGAGAGAAGAGACCCAGTACTTC
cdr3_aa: CASSSLGQREETQYF

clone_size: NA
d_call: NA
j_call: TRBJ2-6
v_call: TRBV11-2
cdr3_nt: TGTGCCAGCAGCCCCGCCGGTAGGGCCAACGTCCTGACTTTC
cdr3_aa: CASSPAGRANVLTF

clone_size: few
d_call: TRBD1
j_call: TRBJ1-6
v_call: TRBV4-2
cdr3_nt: TGTGCCAGCAGCCCGGAGGACAGGAGTAATTCACCCCTCCACTTT
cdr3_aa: CASSPEDRSNSPLHF

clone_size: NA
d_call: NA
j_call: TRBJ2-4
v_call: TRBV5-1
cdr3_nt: TGCGCCAGCAGCTTGGCAGGGACCAAAAACATTCAGTACTTC
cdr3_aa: CASSLAGTKNIQYF

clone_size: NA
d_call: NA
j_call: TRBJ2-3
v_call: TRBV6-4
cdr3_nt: TGTGCCAGCAGTGACCGAGGGTCAAGCACAGATACGCAGTATTTT
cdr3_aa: CASSDRGSSTDTQYF

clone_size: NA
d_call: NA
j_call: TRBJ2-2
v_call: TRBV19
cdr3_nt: TGTGCCAGTAGTATAGGACAGATTAACACCGGGGAGCTGTTTTTT
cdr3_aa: CASSIGQINTGELFF

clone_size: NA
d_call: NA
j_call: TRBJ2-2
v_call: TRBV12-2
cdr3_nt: TGTGCAAGTCGCTTAGATGATCAGGACCCGCGCACAATCGCCGGGGAGCTGTTTTTT
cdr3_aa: CASRLDDQDPRTIAGELFF

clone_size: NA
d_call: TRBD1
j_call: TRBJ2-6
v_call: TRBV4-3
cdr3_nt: TGCGCCAGCAGCCAAGAACCCGATACAGGGGTGGGACGTGGGGCCAACGTCCTGACTTTC
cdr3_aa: CASSQEPDTGVGRGANVLTF

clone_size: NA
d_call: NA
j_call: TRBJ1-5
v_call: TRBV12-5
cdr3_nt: TGTGCTAGTGCCTTGGATTATCAGCCCCAGCATTTT
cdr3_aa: CASALDYQPQHF

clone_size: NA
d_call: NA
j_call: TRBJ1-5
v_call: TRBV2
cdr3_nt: TGTGCCAGCAGTACTGTACCTGTTAATCAGCCCCAGCATTTT
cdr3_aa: CASSTVPVNQPQHF

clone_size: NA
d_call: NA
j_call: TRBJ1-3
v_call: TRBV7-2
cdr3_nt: TGTGCCAGCAGCTTAGGATCGGTAATATCTGGAAACACCATATATTTT
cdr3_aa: CASSLGSVISGNTIYF

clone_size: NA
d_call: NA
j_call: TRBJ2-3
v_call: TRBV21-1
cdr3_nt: TGTGCCAGCAGCAAAGGGACGCTCCGGGACTTCCGCACAGATACGCAGTATTTT
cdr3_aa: CASSKGTLRDFRTDTQYF

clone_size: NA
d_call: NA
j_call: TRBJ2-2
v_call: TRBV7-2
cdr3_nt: TGTGCCAGCAGCCAAGTCAGGACCGGGGAGCTGTTTTTT
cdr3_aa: CASSQVRTGELFF

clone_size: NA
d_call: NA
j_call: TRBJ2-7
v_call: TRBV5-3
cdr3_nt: TGTGCCAGAATTGGAACACATCCTAGGGTAGTCCCGATGGCCTACGAGCAGTACTTC
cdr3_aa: CARIGTHPRVVPMAYEQYF

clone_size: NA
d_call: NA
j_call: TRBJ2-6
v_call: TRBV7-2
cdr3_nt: TGTGCCAGTAGGGGGGCTGGGGCCAACGTCCTGACTTTC
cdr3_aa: CASRGAGANVLTF

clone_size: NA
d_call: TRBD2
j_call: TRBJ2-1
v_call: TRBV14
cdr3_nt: TGTGCCAGCAGCCAGTTAGCGGGGGGGCCGCACAATGAGCAGTTCTTC
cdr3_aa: CASSQLAGGPHNEQFF

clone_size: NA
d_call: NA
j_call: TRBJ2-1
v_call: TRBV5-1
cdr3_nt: TGCGCCAGCAGCCATAAGCACCCAGACAGTTCCTACAATGAGCAGTTCTTC
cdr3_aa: CASSHKHPDSSYNEQFF

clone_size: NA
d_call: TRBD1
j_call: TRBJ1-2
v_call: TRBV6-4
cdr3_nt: TGTGCCAGCAGCGGGACAGGGGCGTACTATGGCTACACCTTC
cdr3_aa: CASSGTGAYYGYTF

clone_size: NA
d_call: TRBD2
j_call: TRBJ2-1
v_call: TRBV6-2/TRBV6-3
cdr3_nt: TGTGCCAGCAGTTACTCCGGACTAGCGGGTGAGCAGTTCTTC
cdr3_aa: CASSYSGLAGEQFF

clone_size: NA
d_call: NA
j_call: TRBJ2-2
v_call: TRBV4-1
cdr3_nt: TGCGCCAGCAGCCAAGGGACCGGGGAGCTGTTTTTT
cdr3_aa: CASSQGTGELFF

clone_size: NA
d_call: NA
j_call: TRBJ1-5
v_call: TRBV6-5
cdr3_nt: TGTGCCAGCAGCCACTCGGACCCTCGCAATCAGCCCCAGCATTTT
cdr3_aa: CASSHSDPRNQPQHF

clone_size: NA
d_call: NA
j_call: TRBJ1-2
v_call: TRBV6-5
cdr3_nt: TGTGCCAGCAGGTGGGGCGGGGGCGCGGATGGCTACACCTTC
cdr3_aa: CASRWGGGADGYTF

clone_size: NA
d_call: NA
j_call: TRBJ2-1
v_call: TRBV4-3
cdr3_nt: TGCGCCAGCAGCCAAGTCAGGAGCTCCTACAATGAGCAGTTCTTC
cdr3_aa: CASSQVRSSYNEQFF

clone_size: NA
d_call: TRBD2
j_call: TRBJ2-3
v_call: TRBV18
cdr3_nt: TGTGCCAGCTCTCTCCAGGGAGGGGTCGGGGATACGCAGTATTTT
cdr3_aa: CASSLQGGVGDTQYF

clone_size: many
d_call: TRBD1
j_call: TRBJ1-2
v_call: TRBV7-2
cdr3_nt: TGTGCCAGCAGCTTAGCCCCGGGCCAGGGGGACTATGGCTACACCTTC
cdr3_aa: CASSLAPGQGDYGYTF

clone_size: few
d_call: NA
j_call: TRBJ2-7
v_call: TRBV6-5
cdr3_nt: TGTGCCAGCAGGAGAGATCAACAGGACTCCTACGAGCAGTACTTC
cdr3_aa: CASRRDQQDSYEQYF

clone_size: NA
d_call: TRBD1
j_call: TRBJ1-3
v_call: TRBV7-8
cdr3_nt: TGTGCCAGCAGCTTAACCAGGGGGCTAGGGGGAAACACCATATATTTT
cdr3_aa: CASSLTRGLGGNTIYF

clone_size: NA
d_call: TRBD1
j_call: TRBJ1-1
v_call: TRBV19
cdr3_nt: TGTGCCAGTGGGAGGCAGGGGGACACTAAAGCTTTCTTT
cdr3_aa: CASGRQGDTKAFF

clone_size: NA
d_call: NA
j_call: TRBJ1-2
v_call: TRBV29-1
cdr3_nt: TGCAGCGTTGCGACAGACACCTATGGCTACACCTTC
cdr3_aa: CSVATDTYGYTF

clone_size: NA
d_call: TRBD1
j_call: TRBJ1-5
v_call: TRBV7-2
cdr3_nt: TGTGCCAGCACCTTGACAGGGGGTAATCAGCCCCAGCATTTT
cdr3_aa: CASTLTGGNQPQHF

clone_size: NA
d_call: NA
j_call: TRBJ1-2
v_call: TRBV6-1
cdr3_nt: TGTGCCAGCAGTGAAGAGGTAATTCTTGACACCCCAAGGAACTATGGCTACACCTTC
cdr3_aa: CASSEEVILDTPRNYGYTF

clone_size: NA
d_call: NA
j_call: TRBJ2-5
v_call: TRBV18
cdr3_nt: TGTGCCAGCTCACCGGGAATCCGAAAAGAGACCCAGTACTTC
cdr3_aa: CASSPGIRKETQYF

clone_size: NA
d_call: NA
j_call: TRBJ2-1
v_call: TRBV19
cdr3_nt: TGTGCCAGTAGTATTCCAGGGCGGGAAGAGCAGTTCTTC
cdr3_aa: CASSIPGREEQFF

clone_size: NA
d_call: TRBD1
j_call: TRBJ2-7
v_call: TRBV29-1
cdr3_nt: TGCAGCGTTGTGGGGACAGATTCCTACGAGCAGTACTTC
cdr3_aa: CSVVGTDSYEQYF

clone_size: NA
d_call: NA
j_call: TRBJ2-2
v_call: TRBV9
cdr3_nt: TGTGCCAGCAGGAGCCAAGGGAGGAGGGAGCTGTTTTTT
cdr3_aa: CASRSQGRRELFF

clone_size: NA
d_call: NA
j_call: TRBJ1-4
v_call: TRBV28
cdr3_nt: TGTGCCAGCAGTACCCTAGGGACGAATGAAAAACTGTTTTTT
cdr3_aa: CASSTLGTNEKLFF

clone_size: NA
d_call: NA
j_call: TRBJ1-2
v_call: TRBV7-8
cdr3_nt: TGTGCCAGCAGCTCCCGGGATGACACCGGGAGGTATGGCTACACCTTC
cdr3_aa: CASSSRDDTGRYGYTF

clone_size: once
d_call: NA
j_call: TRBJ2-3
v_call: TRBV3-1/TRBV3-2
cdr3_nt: TGTGCCAGCAGCCAGATCCCCGTAACCGTACAGCCAGATACGCAGTATTTT
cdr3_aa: CASSQIPVTVQPDTQYF

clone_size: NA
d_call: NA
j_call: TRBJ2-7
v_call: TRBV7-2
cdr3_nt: TGTGCCAGCAGTTCTCGTACGGGGGGCAGCTCCTACGAGCAGTACTTC
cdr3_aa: CASSSRTGGSSYEQYF

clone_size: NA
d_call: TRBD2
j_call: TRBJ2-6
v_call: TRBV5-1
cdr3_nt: TGCGCCAGCAGCTACGGACTAGCGGGGGGGCCCGGGGCCAACGTCCTGACTTTC
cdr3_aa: CASSYGLAGGPGANVLTF

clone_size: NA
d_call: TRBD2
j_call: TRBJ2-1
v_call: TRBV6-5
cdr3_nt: TGTGCCAGCAGTTACAACCCACTGGGACTAGCGGTACTCTTC
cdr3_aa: CASSYNPLGLAVLF

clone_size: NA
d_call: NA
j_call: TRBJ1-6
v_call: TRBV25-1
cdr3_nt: TGTGCCAGCAGTGGGGGAGTCGGACTTGGATCACCCCTCCACTTT
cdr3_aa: CASSGGVGLGSPLHF

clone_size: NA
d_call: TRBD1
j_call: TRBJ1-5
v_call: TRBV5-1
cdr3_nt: TGCGCCAGCAGCTTAACCGGGACAGACAATCAGCCCCAGCATTTT
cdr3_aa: CASSLTGTDNQPQHF

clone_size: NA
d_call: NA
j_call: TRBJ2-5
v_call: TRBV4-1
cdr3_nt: TGCGCCAGCAGCCTCGATGGGACTTCGCAAGAGACCCAGTACTTC
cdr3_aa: CASSLDGTSQETQYF

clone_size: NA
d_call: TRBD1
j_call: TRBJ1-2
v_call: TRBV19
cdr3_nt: TGTGCCAGTAGACAGGGGGTAGGGAACTATGGCTACACCTTC
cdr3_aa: CASRQGVGNYGYTF

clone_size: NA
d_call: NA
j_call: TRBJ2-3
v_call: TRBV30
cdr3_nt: TGTGCCTGGAGTGTAGGGCTATTCTTCACAGATACGCAGTATTTT
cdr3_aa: CAWSVGLFFTDTQYF

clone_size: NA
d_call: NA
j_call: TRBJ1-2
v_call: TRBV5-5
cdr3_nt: TGTGCCAGCATAGGCACCCCCTATGGCTACACCTTC
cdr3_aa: CASIGTPYGYTF

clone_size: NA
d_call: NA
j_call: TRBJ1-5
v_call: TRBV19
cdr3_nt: TGTGCCAGTGGACAGCCCAATCAGCCCCAGCATTTT
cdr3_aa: CASGQPNQPQHF

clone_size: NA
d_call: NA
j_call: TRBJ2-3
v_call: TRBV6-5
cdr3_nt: TGTGCCAGCAGTTACGGTCGGGGGAGCACAGATACGCAGTATTTT
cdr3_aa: CASSYGRGSTDTQYF

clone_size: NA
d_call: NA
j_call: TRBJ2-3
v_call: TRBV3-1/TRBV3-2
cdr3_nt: TGTGCCAGCAGCCAAGCAAGCTGGGGGGCTAGCACAGATACGCAGTATTTT
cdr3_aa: CASSQASWGASTDTQYF

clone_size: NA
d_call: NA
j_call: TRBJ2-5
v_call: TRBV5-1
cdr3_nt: TGCGCCAGCAGCTTGGTTGGCGGGTCAGAGACCCAGTACTTC
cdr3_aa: CASSLVGGSETQYF

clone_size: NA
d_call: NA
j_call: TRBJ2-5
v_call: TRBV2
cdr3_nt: TGTGCCAGCAGGCCAGCAGGGGGGCTCCAAGAGACCCAGTACTTC
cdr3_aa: CASRPAGGLQETQYF

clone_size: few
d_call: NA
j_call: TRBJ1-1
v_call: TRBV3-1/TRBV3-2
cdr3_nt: TGTGCCAGCAGCCGCGAAAGGGACACTGAAGCTTTCTTT
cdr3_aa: CASSRERDTEAFF

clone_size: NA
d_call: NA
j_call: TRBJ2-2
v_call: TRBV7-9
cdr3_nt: TGTGCCAGCAGCGTCGGGGCTGGATTTTACACCGGGGAGCTGTTTTTT
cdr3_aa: CASSVGAGFYTGELFF

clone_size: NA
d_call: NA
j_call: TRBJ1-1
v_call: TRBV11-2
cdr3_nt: TGTGCCAGCAGCCCCATGGGGCAGGGTTACACTGAAGCTTTCTTT
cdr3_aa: CASSPMGQGYTEAFF